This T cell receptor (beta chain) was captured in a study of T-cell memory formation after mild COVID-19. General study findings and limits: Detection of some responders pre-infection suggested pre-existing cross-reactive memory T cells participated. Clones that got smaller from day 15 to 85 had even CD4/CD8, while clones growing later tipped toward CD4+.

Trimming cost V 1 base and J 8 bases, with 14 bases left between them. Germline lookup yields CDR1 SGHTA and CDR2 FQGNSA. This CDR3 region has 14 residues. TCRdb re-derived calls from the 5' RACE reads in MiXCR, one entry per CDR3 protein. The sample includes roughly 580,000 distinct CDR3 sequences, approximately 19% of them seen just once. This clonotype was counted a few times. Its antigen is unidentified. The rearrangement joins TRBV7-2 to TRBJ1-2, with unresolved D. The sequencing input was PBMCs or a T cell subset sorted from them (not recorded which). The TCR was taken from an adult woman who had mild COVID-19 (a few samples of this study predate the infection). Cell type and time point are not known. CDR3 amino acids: CASSLDHPGFGYTF. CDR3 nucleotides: TGTGCCAGCAGCTTAGACCACCCGGGCTTCGGCTACACCTTC.